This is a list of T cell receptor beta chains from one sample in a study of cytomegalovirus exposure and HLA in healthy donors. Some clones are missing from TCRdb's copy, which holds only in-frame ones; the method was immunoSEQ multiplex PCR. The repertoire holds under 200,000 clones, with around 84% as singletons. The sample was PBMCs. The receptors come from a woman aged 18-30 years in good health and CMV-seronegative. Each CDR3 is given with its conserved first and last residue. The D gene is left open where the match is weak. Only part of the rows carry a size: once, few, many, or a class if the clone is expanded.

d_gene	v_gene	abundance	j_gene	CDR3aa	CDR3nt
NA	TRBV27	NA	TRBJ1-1	CASSLRGRTEAFF	TGTGCCAGCAGTTTAAGGGGCCGAACTGAAGCTTTCTTT
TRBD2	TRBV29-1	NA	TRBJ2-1	CSVEGIVDGGDNEQFF	TGCAGCGTTGAAGGAATAGTGGACGGGGGGGACAATGAGCAGTTCTTC
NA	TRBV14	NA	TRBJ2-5	CASSQGSRGGETQYF	TGTGCCAGCAGCCAAGGGTCTAGGGGTGGGGAGACCCAGTACTTC
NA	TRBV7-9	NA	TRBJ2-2	CASSTSGQNTGELFF	TGTGCCAGCAGCACCTCCGGACAGAACACCGGGGAGCTGTTTTTT
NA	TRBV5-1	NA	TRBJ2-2	CASSLTPQGGNTGELFF	TGCGCCAGCAGCTTGACCCCTCAGGGGGGTAACACCGGGGAGCTGTTTTTT
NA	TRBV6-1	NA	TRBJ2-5	CASRVGEETQYF	TGTGCCAGCCGGGTTGGAGAAGAGACCCAGTACTTC
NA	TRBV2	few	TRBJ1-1	CASSEQGRVFEAFF	TGTGCCAGCAGTGAACAAGGCCGGGTCTTTGAAGCTTTCTTT
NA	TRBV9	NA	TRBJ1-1	CASSAMNTEAFF	TGTGCCAGCAGCGCCATGAACACTGAAGCTTTCTTT
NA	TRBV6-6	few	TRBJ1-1	CASRSGVGGTEAFF	TGTGCCAGCAGGTCCGGGGTCGGGGGCACTGAAGCTTTCTTT
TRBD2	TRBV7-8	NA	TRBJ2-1	CASSLGLADYNEQFF	TGTGCCAGCAGCTTAGGTCTAGCGGACTACAATGAGCAGTTCTTC
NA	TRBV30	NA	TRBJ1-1	CAWSTPGHVSLF	TGTGCCTGGAGTACCCCGGGACATGTAAGTCTCTTT
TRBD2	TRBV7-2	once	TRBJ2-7	CASSYSGLAFHEQYF	TGTGCCAGCAGCTATTCGGGACTAGCTTTCCACGAGCAGTACTTC
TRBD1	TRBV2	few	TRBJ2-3	CASSPWTGNTDTQYF	TGTGCCAGCAGCCCCTGGACAGGGAACACAGATACGCAGTATTTT